A single sample gave rise to the 11 T cell receptor beta chains below, sequenced in a study of vaccination and CD4 T cells after COVID-19. Described treatment: approximately 10-day PBMC culture with coronavirus spike peptide pools or control peptides (ViraFEST assay). Cultured CD4+ T-cell DNA underwent Oncomine TCR Beta short-read sequencing. TCRdb reanalysed the PCR reads using MiXCR and keeps one entry per CDR3 protein. The sample gives more than 9,000 distinct CDR3 sequences, roughly 60% of which show up once; about 8% is in the top ten. For these receptors, no antigen is known. Material: CD4+ T cells from blood, cultured in vitro. Receptor source: a human donor who had recovered from COVID-19.

V is TRBV7-3 and J is TRBJ2-1; D is unclear. The DNA matches TRBJ2-7 better at its end, which makes the J call doubtful. Germline CDR1 reads SGHTA; CDR2 reads FQGTGA. There are 13 residues in the CDR3. The CDR3 nucleotides are TGTGCCAGCAGCTTAGACCATCCTCACGAGCAGTACTTC. Translating gives CASSLDHPHEQYF.

This clonotype was detected only once. This sequence joins TRBV11-2 and TRBJ1-1, with D maybe TRBD1 (6 bases). Trimming cost V 0 bases and J 7 bases, with 12 bases left between them. There are 14 residues in the CDR3. Looked up from germline, CDR1 is SGHAT and CDR2 is FQNNGV. The CDR3 reads CASSLEAGVHEAFF. The CDR3 nucleotides read TGTGCCAGCAGCTTAGAGGCAGGGGTTCATGAAGCTTTCTTT.

There are a few counts of this clonotype. The gene calls are TRBV27 and TRBJ2-5; 9 bases are shared with TRBD2. Looked up from germline, CDR1 is MNHEY and CDR2 is SMNVEV (reference sequence). V shed 4 bases, J shed 1 base, and the junction held 7 bases outside the gene matches. There are 16 residues in the CDR3. The CDR3, as DNA: TGTGCCAGCAGTTATAGCGGGAGCGGGTTCCAAGAGACCCAGTACTTC. Protein sequence: CASSYSGSGFQETQYF.

V is TRBV4-1 and J is TRBJ2-2; maybe TRBD1 (5 bases). The CDR3 has 17 amino acids. Germline CDR1 MGHRA, CDR2 YSYEKL. With 0 bases removed from V and 1 base from J, the gap between germline ends came to 12 bases. The CDR3 sequence is CASSQELGPGNTGELFF. The CDR3 DNA reads as TGCGCCAGCAGCCAAGAGTTGGGGCCAGGGAACACCGGGGAGCTGTTTTTT.

The gene calls are TRBV20-1 and TRBJ1-2; 10 nucleotides align to TRBD1. V lost 0 bases and J lost 7; bases outside the gene matches: 11. Per germline, CDR1 DFQATT and CDR2 SNEGSKA (reference sequence). This CDR3 has 16 residues. CDR3 loop: CSARDLRGQGVGGYTF. For the CDR3, the DNA is TGCAGTGCTAGAGATTTGCGTGGACAGGGGGTGGGTGGCTACACCTTC.

There are a few counts of this clonotype. V and J are TRBV15 and TRBJ1-3, with D hard to call. Germline loops: CDR1 LNHNV, CDR2 YYDKDF (reference sequence). This CDR3 region has 15 residues. V gave up 0 bases and J gave up 4 bases, with 10 bases separating them. The CDR3 nucleotides read TGTGCCACCAGCAGAGATTTCGGGGTGGGAAACACCATATATTTT. This encodes CATSRDFGVGNTIYF.

CDR3 nucleotide sequence: TGTGCCAGCTCACCCCGACCGGGGGAGGGCAATGAGCAGTTCTTC. Translation gives CASSPRPGEGNEQFF. V and J are TRBV18 and TRBJ2-1; 7 bases are a match to TRBD2. This CDR3 is 15 amino acids long. In germline, CDR1 is KGHSH, CDR2 LQKENI. Trimming removed 3 bases from V and 6 bases from J; junction bases left unmatched: 8.

The chain combines TRBV20-1 with TRBJ2-5; 7 bases are shared with TRBD2. J lost 0 bases, V lost 6 bases, and 10 bases had no gene match. CDR3 length: 15 residues. The germline V gene encodes CDR1 DFQATT and CDR2 SNEGSKA (reference sequence). Here the CDR3 reads CSARSERENQETQYF. CDR3 bases: TGCAGTGCCCGGTCGGAGCGGGAAAACCAAGAGACCCAGTACTTC.

The rearrangement joins TRBV2 to TRBJ2-1; D is undetermined. The germline V and J ends were trimmed by 7 bases and 6 bases, with 22 bases remaining between them. This CDR3 comprises 16 residues. Germline CDR1 and CDR2: SNHLY and FYNNEI. The CDR3 reads CASTVRRRVVGNEQFF. CDR3 sequence (DNA): TGTGCCAGCACCGTCCGTAGGCGAGTAGTGGGCAATGAGCAGTTCTTC.

This clonotype was observed a few times. The gene calls are TRBV30 and TRBJ1-6; tentatively, D is TRBD1 (5 bases). Germline loops: CDR1 GTSNPN, CDR2 SVGIG (reference sequence). This CDR3 contains 14 residues. Between the trimmed V and J ends, which lost 4 bases and 6 bases, there was a span of 13 bases. This chain's CDR3 is CAWNEGTRNSPLHF. DNA of the CDR3: TGTGCCTGGAATGAGGGGACCCGTAATTCACCCCTCCACTTT.

V gene TRBV10-3 combines with J gene TRBJ2-7; the D gene is possibly TRBD1 (6 bases). Trimming pared 0 bases from V and 7 bases from J, leaving 10 bases between. In germline, CDR1 is ENHRY, CDR2 SYGVKD. The CDR3 consists of 13 residues. The CDR3 spells CAISESEGDEQYF. The CDR3 DNA follows: TGTGCCATCAGTGAGTCCGAGGGGGATGAGCAGTACTTC.